The 11 T cell receptor beta chains presented below share a single source sample, sequenced in a study of blood T cells in healthy people across ages. Through a sample-barcoded 5' primer and a J-beta primer mix, a second PCR was run for roughly 7 to 11 cycles. TCRdb passed the 5' RACE reads through MiXCR, listing each CDR3 protein once. The sample yields 1,300,000 or so distinct CDR3 sequences, roughly 60% seen once. The sample consisted of blood. These receptors were collected from a man aged 18 to 29 in good health.

J is TRBJ2-5 and V is TRBV12-3 or TRBV12-4; D unresolved. This CDR3 region has 15 residues. V was shortened by 4 bases and J by 2 bases, with 14 bases between the two germline ends. The CDR3, as DNA: TGTGCCAGCAGTTCCCCTTTTGAAGCTCAAGAGACCCAGTACTTC. Amino acid sequence: CASSSPFEAQETQYF.

The DNA of the CDR3 is TGTGCCAGCTCCTCCGCCCTGGAGTCCTACGAGCAGTACTTC. It codes for CASSSALESYEQYF. V is TRBV18 and J is TRBJ2-7, with D hard to call. Trimming left V 6 bases short and J 1 base short, with 13 bases between. In germline, CDR1 is KGHSH, CDR2 LQKENI. This CDR3 region has 14 residues.

The chain joins TRBV3-1 to TRBJ1-6; the D gene is possibly TRBD1 (6 bases). Germline lookup yields CDR1 LGHDT and CDR2 YNNKEL (reference sequence). There are 13 residues in the CDR3. The V end was cut by 6 bases, the J end by 10 bases, with 13 bases between. CDR3 in amino acids: CASSYTGPSPLHF. CDR3 bases: TGTGCCAGCAGTTATACAGGGCCCTCACCCCTCCACTTT.

The V gene is TRBV21-1, the J gene TRBJ1-1; the table's TRBD1 call for D was not verified on the DNA. TRBV21-1 is a pseudogene segment. The CDR3 is made up of 17 amino acids. This chain's CDR3 is CAGSTRIMQGRVTEAFF. In DNA, the CDR3 is TGTGCCGGCAGCACCAGAATAATGCAGGGGCGGGTCACTGAAGCTTTCTTT.

This clonotype was seen a handful of times. The rearrangement uses TRBV12-3 or TRBV12-4 and TRBJ1-4, with 7 bases that match TRBD1. The CDR3 totals 14 residues. V gave up 6 bases and J gave up 7 bases; unmatched junction bases: 8. The CDR3 loop is CASSPRDSPEKLFF. As DNA, the CDR3 is TGTGCCAGCAGCCCCCGGGACAGCCCTGAAAAACTGTTTTTT.

This clonotype occurred once. A read error is likely here: a far larger clone is one base away. This chain uses TRBV7-9 with TRBJ2-7; the D is unclear. Looked up from germline, CDR1 is SEHNR and CDR2 is FQNEAQ (reference sequence). The CDR3 has 13 amino acids. The CDR3 DNA reads TGTGCCGGCAGCCCAACCGGGTCCTACGAGCAGTACTTC. Residues: CAGSPTGSYEQYF. The full variable domain, rest sourced from reference TRBV7-9 and TRBJ2-7, is DTGVSQNPRHKITKRGQNVTFRCDPISEHNRLYWYRQTLGQGPEFLTYFQNEAQLEKSRLLSDRFSAERPKGSFSTLEIQRTEQGDSAMYLCAGSPTGSYEQYFGPGTRLTVT.

The chain combines TRBV12-5 with TRBJ2-5, with 12 nucleotides matching TRBD2. Germline lookup yields CDR1 LGHNT and CDR2 FRNRAP. V lost 1 base and J lost 3; bases outside the gene matches: 18. This CDR3 contains 21 residues. CDR3 coding DNA: TGTGCTAGTGGTTTGGCCCGAGGGGGTATTTCGACTAGCGGGGGAGAAGAGACCCAGTACTTC. Its protein is CASGLARGGISTSGGEETQYF. Drawing the rest from reference TRBV12-5 and TRBJ2-5, the complete variable domain is DARVTQTPRHKVTEMGQEVTMRCQPILGHNTVFWYRQTMMQGLELLAYFRNRAPLDDSGMPKDRFSAEMPDATLATLKIQPSEPRDSAVYFCASGLARGGISTSGGEETQYFGPGTRLLVL.

The rearrangement joins TRBV2 to TRBJ1-2; D might be TRBD1 (5 bases). Trimming cost V 6 bases and J 8 bases, with 16 bases left between them. This CDR3 has 13 residues. Germline CDR1 reads SNHLY; CDR2 reads FYNNEI. The CDR3 sequence is CASRGDGAIGYTF. The CDR3 DNA reads as TGTGCCAGCAGAGGGGACGGGGCGATCGGCTACACCTTC.

The chain combines TRBV5-5 with TRBJ1-5, with D unresolved. There are 16 residues in the CDR3. CDR1 and CDR2 from the germline V gene are SGHKS and YYEKEE (reference sequence). Trimming left V 2 bases short and J 0 bases short, with 12 bases between. The CDR3 DNA reads TGTGCCAGCAGCTTAATAACGGTACATAGCAATCAGCCCCAGCATTTT. The encoded protein is CASSLITVHSNQPQHF. Combining the CDR3 with reference TRBV5-5 and TRBJ1-5 gives the whole variable domain DAGVTQSPTHLIKTRGQQVTLRCSPISGHKSVSWYQQVLGQGPQFIFQYYEKEERGRGNFPDRFSARQFPNYSSELNVNALLLGDSALYLCASSLITVHSNQPQHFGDGTRLSIL.

This clonotype was observed a few times. The chain employs TRBV2 and TRBJ2-5; perhaps TRBD2 as D (5 bases). Germline V lookup: CDR1 SNHLY, CDR2 FYNNEI. CDR3 length equals 13 residues. Trimming left V 4 bases short and J 3 bases short, with 9 bases between. As DNA, the CDR3 is TGTGCCAGCAGTGGGGTCGGGGAAGAGACCCAGTACTTC. Translating gives CASSGVGEETQYF. The whole variable domain, remainder taken from reference TRBV2 and TRBJ2-5, is EPEVTQTPSHQVTQMGQEVILRCVPISNHLYFYWYRQILGQKVEFLVSFYNNEISEKSEIFDDQFSVERPDGSNFTLKIRSTKLEDSAMYFCASSGVGEETQYFGPGTRLLVL.

This chain connects TRBV7-9 to TRBJ2-6; perhaps D is TRBD1 or TRBD2 (5 bases each). CDR3 length: 17 residues. Germline CDR1 SEHNR, CDR2 FQNEAQ (reference sequence). V lost 2 bases to trimming and J lost 0 bases, with 11 bases between them. In nucleotides, the CDR3 is TGTGCCAGCAGCTTACTGAGGGGACGCTCTGGGGCCAACGTCCTGACTTTC. Translating it yields CASSLLRGRSGANVLTF.